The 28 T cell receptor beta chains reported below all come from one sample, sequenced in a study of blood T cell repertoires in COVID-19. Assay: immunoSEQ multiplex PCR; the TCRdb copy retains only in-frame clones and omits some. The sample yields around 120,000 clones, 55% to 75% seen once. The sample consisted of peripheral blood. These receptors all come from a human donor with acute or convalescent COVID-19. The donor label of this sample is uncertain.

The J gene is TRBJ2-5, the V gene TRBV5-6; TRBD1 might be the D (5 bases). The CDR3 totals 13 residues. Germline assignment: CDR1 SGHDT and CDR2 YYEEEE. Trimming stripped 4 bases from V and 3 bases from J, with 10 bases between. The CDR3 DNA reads TGTGCCAGCAGCCAAGGCAGGGAAGAGACCCAGTACTTC. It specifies CASSQGREETQYF. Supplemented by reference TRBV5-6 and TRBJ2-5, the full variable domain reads DAGVTQSPTHLIKTRGQQVTLRCSPKSGHDTVSWYQQALGQGPQFIFQYYEEEERQRGNFPDRFSGHQFPNYSSELNVNALLLGDSALYLCASSQGREETQYFGPGTRLLVL.

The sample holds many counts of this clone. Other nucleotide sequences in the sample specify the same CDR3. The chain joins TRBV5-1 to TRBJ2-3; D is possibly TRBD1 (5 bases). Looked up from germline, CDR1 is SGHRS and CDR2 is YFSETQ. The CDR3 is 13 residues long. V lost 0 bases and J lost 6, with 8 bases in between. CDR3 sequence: CASSLGGADTQYF. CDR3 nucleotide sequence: TGCGCCAGCAGCTTGGGTGGGGCGGATACGCAGTATTTT.

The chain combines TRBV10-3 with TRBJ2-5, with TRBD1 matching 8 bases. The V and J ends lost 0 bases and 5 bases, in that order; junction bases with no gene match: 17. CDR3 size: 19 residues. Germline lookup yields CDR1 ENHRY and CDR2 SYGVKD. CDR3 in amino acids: CAISESSASRGRNPETQYF. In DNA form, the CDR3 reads TGTGCCATCAGTGAGTCCTCGGCCTCCAGGGGGCGGAATCCGGAGACCCAGTACTTC.

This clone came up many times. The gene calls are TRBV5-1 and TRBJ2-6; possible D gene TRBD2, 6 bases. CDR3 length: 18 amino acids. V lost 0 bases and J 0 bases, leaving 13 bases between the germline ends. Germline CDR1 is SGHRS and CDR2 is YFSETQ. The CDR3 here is CASSLVLPGSSGANVLTF. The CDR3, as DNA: TGCGCCAGCAGCTTGGTTCTGCCCGGGAGCTCTGGGGCCAACGTCCTGACTTTC.

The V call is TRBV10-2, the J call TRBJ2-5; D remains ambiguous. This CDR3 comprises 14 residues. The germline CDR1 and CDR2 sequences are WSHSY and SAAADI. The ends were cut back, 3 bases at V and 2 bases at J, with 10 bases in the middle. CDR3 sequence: CASSDFHGQETQYF. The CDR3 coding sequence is TGCGCCAGCAGTGATTTTCACGGGCAAGAGACCCAGTACTTC.

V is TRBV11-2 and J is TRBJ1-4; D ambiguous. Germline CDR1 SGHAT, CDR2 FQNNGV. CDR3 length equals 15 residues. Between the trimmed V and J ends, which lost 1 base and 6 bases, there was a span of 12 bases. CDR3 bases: TGTGCCAGCAGCTTAGGTGGTAGGAGGGATGAAAAACTGTTTTTT. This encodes CASSLGGRRDEKLFF. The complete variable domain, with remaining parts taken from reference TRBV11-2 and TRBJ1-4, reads EAGVAQSPRYKIIEKRQSVAFWCNPISGHATLYWYQQILGQGPKLLIQFQNNGVVDDSQLPKDRFSAERLKGVDSTLKIQPAKLEDSAVYLCASSLGGRRDEKLFFGSGTQLSVL.

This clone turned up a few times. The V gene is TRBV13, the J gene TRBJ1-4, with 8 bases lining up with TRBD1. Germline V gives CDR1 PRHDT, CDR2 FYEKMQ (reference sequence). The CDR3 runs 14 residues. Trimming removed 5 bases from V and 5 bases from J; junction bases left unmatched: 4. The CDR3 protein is CASSPGGGNEKLFF. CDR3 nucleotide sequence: TGTGCCAGCAGCCCAGGGGGCGGGAATGAAAAACTGTTTTTT.

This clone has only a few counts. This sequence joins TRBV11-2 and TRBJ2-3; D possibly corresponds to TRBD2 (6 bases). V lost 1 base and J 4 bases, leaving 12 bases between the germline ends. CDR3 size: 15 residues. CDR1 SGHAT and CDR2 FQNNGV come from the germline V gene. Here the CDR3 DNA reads TGTGCCAGCAGCTTAGTTGCGGGGTATCCAGATACGCAGTATTTT. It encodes CASSLVAGYPDTQYF.

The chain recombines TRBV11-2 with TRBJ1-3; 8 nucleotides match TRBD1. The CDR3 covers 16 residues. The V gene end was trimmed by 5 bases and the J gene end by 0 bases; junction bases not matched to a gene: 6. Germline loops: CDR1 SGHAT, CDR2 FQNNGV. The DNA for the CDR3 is TGTGCCAGCAGCCCCTGGACAGGGAGCTCTGGAAACACCATATATTTT. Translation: CASSPWTGSSGNTIYF.

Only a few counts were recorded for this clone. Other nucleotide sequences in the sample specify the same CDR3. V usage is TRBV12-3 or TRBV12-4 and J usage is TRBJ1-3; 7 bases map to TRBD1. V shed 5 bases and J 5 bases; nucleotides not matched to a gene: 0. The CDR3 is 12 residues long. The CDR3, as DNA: TGTGCCAGCAGTAGGGGGCGAAACACCATATATTTT. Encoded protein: CASSRGRNTIYF.

CDR3 in DNA: TGTGCCAGCAGAGGAGAACTTAACACTGAAGCTTTCTTT. Translation gives CASRGELNTEAFF. The genes are TRBV2 and TRBJ1-1; no clear D gene. The CDR3 totals 13 residues. CDR1 is SNHLY, CDR2 FYNNEI, per germline. With 6 bases removed from V and 2 bases from J, the gap between germline ends came to 10 bases.

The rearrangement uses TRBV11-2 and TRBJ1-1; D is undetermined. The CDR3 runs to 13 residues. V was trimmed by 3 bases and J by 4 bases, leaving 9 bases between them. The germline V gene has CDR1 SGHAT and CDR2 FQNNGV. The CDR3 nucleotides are TGTGCCAGCAGCTTGGGGAGCGGCACTGAAGCTTTCTTT. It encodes CASSLGSGTEAFF.

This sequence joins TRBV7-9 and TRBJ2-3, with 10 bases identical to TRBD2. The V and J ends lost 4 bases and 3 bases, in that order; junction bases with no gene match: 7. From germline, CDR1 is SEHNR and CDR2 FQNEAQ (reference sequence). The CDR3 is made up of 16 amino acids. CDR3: CASSYPAGGRTDTQYF. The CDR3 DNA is TGTGCCAGCAGCTACCCAGCGGGGGGGAGGACAGATACGCAGTATTTT.

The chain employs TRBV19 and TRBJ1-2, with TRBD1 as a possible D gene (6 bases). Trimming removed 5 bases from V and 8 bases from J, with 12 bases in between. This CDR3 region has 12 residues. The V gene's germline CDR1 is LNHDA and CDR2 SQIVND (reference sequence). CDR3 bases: TGTGCCAGTAGTCCAGGGGAGCGCGGCTACACCTTC. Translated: CASSPGERGYTF.

CDR3 region: CATSIADAYEQYV. CDR3 coding DNA: TGTGCCACCAGTATAGCGGACGCCTACGAGCAGTACGTC. V is TRBV24-1 and J is TRBJ2-7; a possible D gene is TRBD2 (6 bases). The CDR3 has 13 residues. Germline V gives CDR1 KGHDR, CDR2 SFDVKD. With 6 bases removed from V and 2 bases from J, the gap between germline ends came to 10 bases.

CDR3 DNA: TGTGCCAGTAGCTCCGGGACAGGAAGTTACTTC. Translation: CASSSGTGSYF. The gene calls are TRBV19 and TRBJ2-4; 8 nucleotides agree with TRBD1. Germline V lookup: CDR1 LNHDA, CDR2 SQIVND (reference sequence). V shed 6 bases, J shed 16 bases, and the junction held 8 bases outside the gene matches. The CDR3 is made up of 11 amino acids.

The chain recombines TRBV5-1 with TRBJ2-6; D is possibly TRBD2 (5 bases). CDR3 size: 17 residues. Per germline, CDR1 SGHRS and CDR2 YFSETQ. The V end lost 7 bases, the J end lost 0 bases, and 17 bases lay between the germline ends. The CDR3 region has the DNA TGCGCCAGCGATGCCGGGGAAACTCTCTCTGGGGCCAACGTCCTGACTTTC. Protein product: CASDAGETLSGANVLTF.

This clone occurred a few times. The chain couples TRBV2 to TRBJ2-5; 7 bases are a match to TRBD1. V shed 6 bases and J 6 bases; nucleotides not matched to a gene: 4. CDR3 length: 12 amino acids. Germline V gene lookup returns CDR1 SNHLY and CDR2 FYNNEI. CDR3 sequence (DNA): TGTGCCAGCAGGGGACAGTCCCAGACCCAGTACTTC. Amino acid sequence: CASRGQSQTQYF.

Here the CDR3 reads CASSLGQGIAKNIQYF. In DNA form, the CDR3 reads TGTGCCAGCAGCTTGGGACAGGGTATAGCCAAAAACATTCAGTACTTC. The V and J genes are TRBV5-8 and TRBJ2-4, with 7 bases lining up with TRBD1. The J segment lost 0 bases and the V segment lost 0 bases, leaving 3 bases of the junction unmatched. CDR1 is SGHTS and CDR2 is YDEGEE in the germline V gene. The CDR3 runs to 16 residues.

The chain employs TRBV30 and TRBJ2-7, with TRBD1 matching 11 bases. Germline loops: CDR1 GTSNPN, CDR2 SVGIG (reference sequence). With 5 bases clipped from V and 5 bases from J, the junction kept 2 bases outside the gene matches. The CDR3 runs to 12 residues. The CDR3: CAWRDRGDEQYF. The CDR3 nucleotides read TGTGCCTGGCGGGACAGGGGGGACGAGCAGTACTTC. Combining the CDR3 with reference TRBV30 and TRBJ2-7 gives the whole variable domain SQTIHQWPATLVQPVGSPLSLECTVEGTSNPNLYWYRQAAGRGLQLLFYSVGIGQISSEVPQNLSASRPQDRQFILSSKKLLLSDSGFYLCAWRDRGDEQYFGPGTRLTVT.

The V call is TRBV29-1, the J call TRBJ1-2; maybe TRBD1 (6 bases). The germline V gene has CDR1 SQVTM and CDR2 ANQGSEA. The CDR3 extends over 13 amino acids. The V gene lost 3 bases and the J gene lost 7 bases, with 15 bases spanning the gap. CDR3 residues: CSVDGRGSGGYTF. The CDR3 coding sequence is TGCAGCGTTGATGGGAGGGGGAGTGGTGGCTACACCTTC.

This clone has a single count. CDR3 loop: CASSLEPGTSGGNTGELFF. Here the CDR3 DNA reads TGTGCCAGCAGCTTAGAACCCGGGACTAGCGGGGGGAACACCGGGGAGCTGTTTTTT. The chain is built from TRBV11-2 and TRBJ2-2, with 14 positions matching TRBD2. CDR3 size: 19 residues. The junction had 4 bases not matched to a gene; V was cut back by 0 bases and J by 1 base. The V gene's germline CDR1 is SGHAT and CDR2 FQNNGV.

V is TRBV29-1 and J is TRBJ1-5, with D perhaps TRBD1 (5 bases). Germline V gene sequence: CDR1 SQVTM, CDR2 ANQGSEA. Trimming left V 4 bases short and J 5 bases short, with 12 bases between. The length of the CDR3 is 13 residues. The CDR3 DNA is TGCAGCGTTGTAACCAGGGAGGATCAGCCCCAGCATTTT. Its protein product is CSVVTREDQPQHF. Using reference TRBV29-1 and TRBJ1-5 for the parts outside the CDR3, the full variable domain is SAVISQKPSRDICQRGTSLTIQCQVDSQVTMMFWYRQQPGQSLTLIATANQGSEATYESGFVIDKFPISRPNLTFSTLTVSNMSPEDSSIYLCSVVTREDQPQHFGDGTRLSIL.

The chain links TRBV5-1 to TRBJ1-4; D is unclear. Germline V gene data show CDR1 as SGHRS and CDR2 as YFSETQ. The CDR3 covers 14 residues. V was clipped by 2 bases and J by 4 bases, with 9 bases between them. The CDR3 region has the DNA TGCGCCAGCAGCTTCGCACCGCGTAATGAAAAACTGTTTTTT. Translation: CASSFAPRNEKLFF.

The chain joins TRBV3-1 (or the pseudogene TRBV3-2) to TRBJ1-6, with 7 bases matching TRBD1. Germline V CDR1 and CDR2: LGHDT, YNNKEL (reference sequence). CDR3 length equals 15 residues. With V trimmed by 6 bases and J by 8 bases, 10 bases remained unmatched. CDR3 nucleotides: TGTGCCAGCAGACTTGGACAGGACCGGTATTCACCCCTCCACTTT. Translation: CASRLGQDRYSPLHF.

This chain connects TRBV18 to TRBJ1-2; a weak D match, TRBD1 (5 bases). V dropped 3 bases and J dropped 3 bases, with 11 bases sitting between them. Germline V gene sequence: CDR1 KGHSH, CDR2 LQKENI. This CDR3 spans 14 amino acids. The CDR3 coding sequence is TGTGCCAGCTCACCCAACCCGGGGGACTATGGCTACACCTTC. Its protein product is CASSPNPGDYGYTF. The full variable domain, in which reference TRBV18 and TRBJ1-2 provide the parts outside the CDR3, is NAGVMQNPRHLVRRRGQEARLRCSPMKGHSHVYWYRQLPEEGLKFMVYLQKENIIDESGMPKERFSAEFPKEGPSILRIQQVVRGDSAAYFCASSPNPGDYGYTFGSGTRLTVV.

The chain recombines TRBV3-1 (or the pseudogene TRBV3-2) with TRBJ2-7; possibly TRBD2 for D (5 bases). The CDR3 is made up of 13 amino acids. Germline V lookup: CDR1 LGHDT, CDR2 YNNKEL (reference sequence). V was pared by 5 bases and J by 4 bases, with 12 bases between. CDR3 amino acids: CASSSLGVYEQYF. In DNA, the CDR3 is TGTGCCAGCAGCAGCCTGGGAGTATACGAGCAGTACTTC.

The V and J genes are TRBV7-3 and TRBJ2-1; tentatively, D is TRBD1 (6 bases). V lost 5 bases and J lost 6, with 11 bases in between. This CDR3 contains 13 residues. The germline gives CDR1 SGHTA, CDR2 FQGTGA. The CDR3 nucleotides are TGTGCCAGCAGCCCAGCAGGGGTCAATGAGCAGTTCTTC. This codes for CASSPAGVNEQFF.